This T cell receptor beta chain was identified during a study of blood T cell repertoires in COVID-19 (TCRdb year 2020). Regarding the complete study: The collaborator samples originated in the United States, Italy and Spain and spanned the acute and convalescent phases of COVID-19. A de-identified subject ID, COVID-19 status, age in years and sex were almost always included in the sample metadata. The prospective study material was composed of cDNA or gDNA derived from T cells, B-cell-depleted T cells, or PBMCs. The repertoires were made available in a free public database intended to serve as a resource for research on the immune response to SARS-CoV-2. Subjects who had been exposed to COVID-19, were actively infected with it, or had recovered from it provided the deeply sampled blood TCRbeta repertoires that made up the dataset. HLA class I and class II types, where available, came from metadata supplied by the sample provider rather than from assay-based typing. The samples were drawn from two sources: the first 160 participants of the ongoing ImmuneRACE study, and 1,200 or so subjects contributed by 6 global collaborators.

The immunoSEQ Assay, a bias-controlled multiplex PCR, was used to amplify TCRbeta CDR3 regions from genomic DNA. As for the original processing: Within the assay, amplification of reference gene primers was used to estimate how many nucleated cells each sample contained. To quantify the absolute abundance of each unique TCRbeta CDR3 rearrangement, sequence reads were collapsed and filtered. For each sample, productive Simpson clonality was calculated as the square root of Simpson's diversity index across productive rearrangements. Drawn from immuneACCESS, this table holds only the in-frame rearrangements with V and J called that TCRdb kept. Clones are partly lost; checked studies trace under half to an unresolved V gene and leave the rest unexplained. That table is the source of V, J and clone size, and D and trimming were worked out from the DNA. A total of about 200,000 clones appear in this sample, 82% of them only once. The top ten clones comprise roughly 7.1% of the sample.

In the case of this clone: The antigen this receptor binds is unknown. Within one base of it there is no much larger clone, and no base qualities were kept.

One collaborating source in Seattle enrolled patients during active infection and followed them longitudinally through the course of disease. Whole blood was collected in K2EDTA tubes by collaborating institutions according to the institutions' own protocols. For TCRbeta analysis, collaborators shipped samples in one of three forms: frozen whole blood, isolated PBMCs, or DNA extracted from either of those sample types. The full study reports these points: How much clinical and demographic metadata was included differed by source and by participant, and the metadata was provided uncurated.

From cysteine to phenylalanine, the CDR3 is 15 amino acids long. Kept here is only the CDR3 DNA, which spans 45 bases and is read in frame from base 1. V gives up 5 bases and J gives up 8 bases, and the segment between their germline ends measures 19 bases. For CDR1 and CDR2, the germline V gene lists MRHNA and SNTAGT. The V and J segments used are TRBV6-4 and TRBJ2-1, and perhaps TRBD2 as D gene, on 5 matching bases. This receptor was identified in a woman aged 60-75 years with COVID-19, enrolled during active disease. The sample was peripheral blood. The sequenced DNA is TGTGCCAGCAGTCTGCGACCCGGGGAGTTCGATGAGCAGTTCTTC. Translated, it reads CASSLRPGEFDEQFF.